This TCR beta chain emerged from a study of naive and memory T cell subsets. J lost 2 bases, V lost 2 bases, and 18 bases had no gene match. The CDR3 length is 20 residues. CDR1 and CDR2 (germline): LNHDA, SQIVND (reference sequence). The beta constant-region primer was an equimolar mix of two oligonucleotides covering TRBC1 and TRBC2. Four rounds of PCR amplified the ligated cDNA using nested alpha and beta constant-region primers plus SP2. In TCRdb, the UMI-ligation and nested PCR reads were re-called with MiXCR into one record per CDR3 protein. The repertoire includes over 100,000 distinct CDR3 sequences, around 35% of them detected once, and about 0.85% sits in the top ten. Overnight CMV lysate stimulation of fresh PBMCs defined donor CMV status by CD4+ IFNgamma.

The TCR comes from a human donor in good health. The V gene is TRBV19, the J gene TRBJ2-4, with 7 bases lining up with TRBD2. The sequenced sample was central memory CD4+ T cells from blood. CDR3 in DNA: TGTGCCAGTAGTATACCCACCGGGCTTGGGAGGGCCGGGTCCAAAAACATTCAGTACTTC. This translates into CASSIPTGLGRAGSKNIQYF.